This TCR beta chain was obtained from a study of cytotoxic CD8 clonotypes in ibrutinib-treated CLL. With respect to this clone: This specimen includes other DNA sequences encoding the same CDR3.

The germline V gene has CDR1 SGDLS and CDR2 YYNGEE. The V gene lost 2 bases and the J gene lost 1 base, with 12 bases spanning the gap. This CDR3 region has 15 residues. Some clones are missing from TCRdb's copy, which holds only in-frame ones; the method was immunoSEQ multiplex PCR. The data hold over 100,000 clones, with roughly 88% observed a single time. Specimen: PBMCs, collected after 24 months of ibrutinib treatment. The chain carries TRBV9 and TRBJ1-1; weak D call: TRBD1 (6 bases). The TCR sequence derives from a human donor with chronic lymphocytic leukemia. In nucleotides, the CDR3 is TGTGCCAGCAGCGTGGGGGGCGCCGGGAACACTGAAGCTTTCTTT. It encodes CASSVGGAGNTEAFF.